The rows below give T cell receptor beta chains drawn from one sample of a study of blood T cell repertoires in COVID-19. This table comes from immunoSEQ multiplex PCR, and its TCRdb copy is limited to in-frame clones, with some not included. Seen here are 100,000 to 150,000 clones, about 85% observed once, and the top ten hold roughly 3%. The sample comprised peripheral blood. Receptors originate from a woman of 80 years or more with COVID-19, enrolled during active disease. CDR3s include the opening cysteine and the closing phenylalanine or tryptophan. Fields, in order: D gene, J gene, V gene, clone size, CDR3 DNA, CDR3 protein. The D gene is left open where the match is weak. Not every row has a clone size; where given, it reads once, few, many or a size class.

-	TRBJ2-7	TRBV11-2	once	TGTGCCAGCAGCTCCCAGGTAGGCCTCACCGAGCAGTACTTC	CASSSQVGLTEQYF
-	TRBJ2-2	TRBV3-1/TRBV3-2	-	TGTGCCAGCAGCCAAGGTAAGAAAGAGGCGACAGAGAACACCGGGGAGCTGTTTTTT	CASSQGKKEATENTGELFF
-	TRBJ2-7	TRBV29-1	-	TGCAGCGTTGATCTCACAGACGAGCAGTACTTC	CSVDLTDEQYF
-	TRBJ2-7	TRBV28	-	TGTGCCAGCAGCCTAACCTACGAGCAGTACTTC	CASSLTYEQYF
-	TRBJ2-4	TRBV11-2	-	TGTGCCAGCAGCTTTTCGGGCAGGGCCCTAGCCAAAAACATTCAGTACTTC	CASSFSGRALAKNIQYF
TRBD1	TRBJ1-2	TRBV9	-	TGTGCCAGCAGCCAAGGACAGGGTACTAACTATGGCTACACCTTC	CASSQGQGTNYGYTF
TRBD2	TRBJ2-3	TRBV5-1	-	TGCGCCAGCAGCTTGGCGACTAGCCAGATGGGGGATACGCAGTATTTT	CASSLATSQMGDTQYF
-	TRBJ1-5	TRBV19	-	TGTGCCAGTAGTATGCAGAATAGCAATCAGCCCCAGCATTTT	CASSMQNSNQPQHF
TRBD2	TRBJ2-7	TRBV5-8	-	TGTGCCAGCAGCTTGGCACTAGCGGAGAACTACGAGCAGTACTTC	CASSLALAENYEQYF
-	TRBJ1-1	TRBV24-1	-	TGTGCCACCAGTGTAACAGGAGGGACTGAAGCTTTCTTT	CATSVTGGTEAFF
-	TRBJ1-5	TRBV27	once	TGTGCCAGCAGTTCCTCTGGGGGGAGGATTCAGCCCCAGCATTTT	CASSSSGGRIQPQHF
TRBD1	TRBJ1-2	TRBV7-9	-	TGTGCCAGCAGCTTTACCGGGACAGGGAATGGCTACACCTTC	CASSFTGTGNGYTF
TRBD2	TRBJ2-3	TRBV11-2	once	TGTGCCAGCAGCAGTTGGGAGGGGAAGACAGATACGCAGTATTTT	CASSSWEGKTDTQYF
TRBD1	TRBJ1-3	TRBV9	-	TGTGCCAGCAGCGCCGGACAGGGAGCGGCTGGAAACACCATATATTTT	CASSAGQGAAGNTIYF
-	TRBJ1-6	TRBV27	few	TGTGCCAGCAGTTTTTGGGGGAGGGGTTCACCCCTCCACTTT	CASSFWGRGSPLHF
-	TRBJ2-7	TRBV6-2/TRBV6-3	-	TGTGCCAGCAGTACCCCCACAGGGTGGGGCAACGAGCAGTACTTC	CASSTPTGWGNEQYF
TRBD2	TRBJ2-7	TRBV9	-	TGTGCCAGCAGCCCGAGGGCGGGAGGGACAGCCTACGAGCAGTACTTC	CASSPRAGGTAYEQYF
-	TRBJ2-3	TRBV24-1	-	TGTGCCACCAGTGTGGGCTTGAACACAGATACGCAGTATTTT	CATSVGLNTDTQYF
-	TRBJ2-2	TRBV5-1	once	TGCGCCAGCAGCTTGGATCGCGGGACCGGGGAGCTGTTTTTT	CASSLDRGTGELFF
-	TRBJ1-3	TRBV7-9	-	TGTGCCAGCAGCTTAGCGCTGGGCTTCTCTGGAAACACCATATATTTT	CASSLALGFSGNTIYF
TRBD1	TRBJ2-1	TRBV5-1	-	TGCGCCAGCAGCTTGGACGGACAGGGGCTTAATGAGCAGTTCTTC	CASSLDGQGLNEQFF
TRBD1	TRBJ2-7	TRBV7-9	-	TGTGCCAGCAGCTCGTCCGGGACAGGGAACTACGAGCAGTACTTC	CASSSSGTGNYEQYF
-	TRBJ2-5	TRBV29-1	-	TGCAGCGTTACGGACAAACGGCGGGAGACCCAGTACTTC	CSVTDKRRETQYF
TRBD1	TRBJ2-2	TRBV5-1	-	TGCGCCAGCAGCTCCCGAACGGGACAGAAAAACACCGGGGAGCTGTTTTTT	CASSSRTGQKNTGELFF
TRBD2	TRBJ2-1	TRBV9	-	TGTGCCAGCAGCGTAGAGGGGGTAGCGGGGAATGAGCAGTTCTTC	CASSVEGVAGNEQFF
TRBD1	TRBJ2-1	TRBV29-1	-	TGCAGCGCGCCGGGACAGGGGGATTTGTGGCAGTTCTTC	CSAPGQGDLWQFF
TRBD2	TRBJ2-1	TRBV7-9	once	TGTGCCAGCAGCGTGGGACTAGCGGGATACAATGAGCAGTTCTTC	CASSVGLAGYNEQFF
-	TRBJ1-1	TRBV6-5	-	TGTGCCAGCAGTCAACGGGTTCTGAACACTGAAGCTTTCTTT	CASSQRVLNTEAFF
TRBD2	TRBJ2-5	TRBV24-1	-	TGTGCCACTTCAAGGACTAGCGGGGCGGAGACCCAGTACTTC	CATSRTSGAETQYF
-	TRBJ2-3	TRBV9	-	TGTGCCAGCAGCGTAGCGACGTCGTTGGAGGGATTCACAGATACGCAGTATTTT	CASSVATSLEGFTDTQYF
-	TRBJ2-5	TRBV3-1/TRBV3-2	-	TGTGCCAGCAGCCAAGGGAGCTCCCAAGAGACCCAGTACTTC	CASSQGSSQETQYF
TRBD2	TRBJ2-3	TRBV5-4	-	TGTGCCAGCAGCACCAGCGGGGCCCTAACAGATACGCAGTATTTT	CASSTSGALTDTQYF
TRBD1	TRBJ1-2	TRBV9	-	TGTGCCAGCAGCACGGGACAGCTAGCTAACTATGGCTACACCTTC	CASSTGQLANYGYTF
-	TRBJ2-3	TRBV5-1	-	TGCGCCAGCAGCTTGCAGGGGCAGGGTGTAGATACGCAGTATTTT	CASSLQGQGVDTQYF
-	TRBJ1-1	TRBV7-3	-	TGTGCCAGCAGCTTAGGGACTTTGGGCACTGAAGCTTTCTTT	CASSLGTLGTEAFF
-	TRBJ1-5	TRBV19	few	TGTGCCAGTACCCTAGGGGCGAATCAGCCCCAGCATTTT	CASTLGANQPQHF
-	TRBJ1-3	TRBV28	few	TGTGCCAGCAGTTTATTGGACATTAGGAACACCATATATTTT	CASSLLDIRNTIYF
-	TRBJ1-1	TRBV3-1/TRBV3-2	-	TGTGCCAGCAGCTTTACAGGATCGAACACTGAAGCTTTCTTT	CASSFTGSNTEAFF